The rows below give T cell receptor beta chains drawn from one sample of a study of blood T cells in healthy people across ages. Each CDR3 protein is one row after TCRdb ran MiXCR on the 5' RACE reads. The sample contains around 1,100,000 distinct CDR3 sequences, less than 45% of which appear only once. The sample taken for sequencing was blood. All receptors come from a man aged 18-30 years in good health. Both conserved end residues are part of each CDR3. Fields, in order: J gene, V gene, D gene, clone size, CDR3 DNA, CDR3 protein. D genes are given only for firm matches. Part of the rows lack a size; the others show once, few, many or a class for expanded clones.

>TRBJ2-1|TRBV20-1|TRBD2|-
TGCAGTGCTAGAGATGGAATAGCGGGCAATGAGCAGTTCTTC
CSARDGIAGNEQFF
>TRBJ2-1|TRBV25-1|-|few
TGTGCCAGCAGGGTTAGGGGTAATGAGCAGTTCTTC
CASRVRGNEQFF
>TRBJ1-2|TRBV6-5|TRBD1|-
TGTGCCAGCAGTTACCTTGGGACAGGGGCTGGCTACACCTTC
CASSYLGTGAGYTF
>TRBJ2-3|TRBV7-2|-|-
TGTCCCAGCACCCCGGAGGCGGCTAGCCGGGCGCAGTATTTT
CPSTPEAASRAQYF
>TRBJ2-7|TRBV5-1|TRBD1|-
TGCGCCAGCAGCCTCCGGGGACAGGGAATCTACGAGCAGTACTTC
CASSLRGQGIYEQYF
>TRBJ2-3|TRBV29-1|TRBD2|-
TGCAGCGGTGGGGGGGCAGATACGCAGTATTTT
CSGGGADTQYF
>TRBJ2-1|TRBV19|-|-
TGTGCCAGTAGCCAAGCGGTCTCCTACAATGAGCAGTTCTTC
CASSQAVSYNEQFF
>TRBJ1-6|TRBV28|TRBD1|-
TGTGCCAGCGCCCGGGACAGAGATAATTCACCCCTCCACTTT
CASARDRDNSPLHF
>TRBJ1-3|TRBV20-1|-|once
TGCAGTGCTAGAATCGGGGCAGCCTCTGGAAACACCATATATTTT
CSARIGAASGNTIYF
>TRBJ2-3|TRBV7-2|-|-
TGTGCCAGCAGCTTAAAGCAGAGTTGGGCAGATACGCAGTATTTT
CASSLKQSWADTQYF
>TRBJ1-5|TRBV6-2/TRBV6-3|-|-
TGTGCCAGCAGTTACGTTGCGACAGCGGACAGCCCCCAGCATTTT
CASSYVATADSPQHF
>TRBJ2-5|TRBV10-3|-|-
TGTGCCATCAGGGGAGGGACAGGCCAAGAGACCCAGTACTTC
CAIRGGTGQETQYF
>TRBJ2-6|TRBV6-2/TRBV6-3|-|few
TGTGCCAGCATACACCCCACTGGGGCCAACGTCCTGACTTTC
CASIHPTGANVLTF
>TRBJ2-3|TRBV10-3|-|-
TGTGCCATCAGTGAGTACTCATCAGATACGCAGTATTTT
CAISEYSSDTQYF
>TRBJ2-4|TRBV5-1|TRBD2|-
TGCGCCAGCAGCTTCGAGCGGGGGGCGGTGGACATTCAGTACTTC
CASSFERGAVDIQYF
>TRBJ1-4|TRBV21-1|-|medium-sized
TGTGCCAGCAACCTGGGGAAGACGGGAAAACTGTTTTTT
CASNLGKTGKLFF
>TRBJ1-2|TRBV27|-|-
TGTGCCAGCAGTTCCAAACCTCACTATGGCTACACCTTC
CASSSKPHYGYTF
>TRBJ2-5|TRBV6-5|-|-
TGTGCCAGCAGTTACAGGGAGTCGGGGGAACACCAAGAGACCCAGTACTTC
CASSYRESGEHQETQYF
>TRBJ2-3|TRBV7-9|-|few
TGTGCCAGCAACCTTCTCGACAGGAGCACAGATACGCAGTATTTT
CASNLLDRSTDTQYF
>TRBJ2-3|TRBV29-1|-|-
TGCAGCGTTGAATCAACAGGGCAATCCTCAGATACGCAGTATTTT
CSVESTGQSSDTQYF
>TRBJ1-1|TRBV11-2|-|few
TGTGCCAGCAGGGCGTGGGAGACCCACACTGAAGCTTTCTTT
CASRAWETHTEAFF
>TRBJ1-2|TRBV4-1|-|-
TGCGCCAGCCAGACAGAAAACTATGGCTACACCTTC
CASQTENYGYTF
>TRBJ2-3|TRBV12-3/TRBV12-4|-|-
TGTGCCTGCAGTCCTAGCTTCAGTCTTTCTACAGATACGCAGTATTTT
CACSPSFSLSTDTQYF
>TRBJ2-3|TRBV7-2|-|-
TGTGCCAGCAGCTCCTCTACTGCAGGGGATCTCCCCACAGATACGCAGTATTTT
CASSSSTAGDLPTDTQYF
>TRBJ1-1|TRBV7-2|-|few
TGTGCCAGCAGCTTAAGTCTGGGGTCGGCTGAAGCTTTCTTT
CASSLSLGSAEAFF
>TRBJ2-1|TRBV9|TRBD2|-
TGTGCCAGCAGCGATAGCGGGGGGGCCCTCTTTGGTGAGCAGTTCTTC
CASSDSGGALFGEQFF
>TRBJ2-3|TRBV28|-|-
TGTGCCAGCAGTTTGCGGACAGCCCGCACAGATACGCAGTATTTT
CASSLRTARTDTQYF
>TRBJ1-1|TRBV4-3|-|few
TGCGCCAGCAGCCAAGAAGCCGCACTTACTGAAGCTTTCTTT
CASSQEAALTEAFF
>TRBJ1-1|TRBV30|TRBD1|-
TGTGCCTGGCGGCCGAGGACAGGGGGGGGCATGAACACTGAAACTTTCTTT
CAWRPRTGGGMNTETFF
>TRBJ1-4|TRBV9|-|-
TGTGCCAGCAGCGTAGCGGGAAGTGATAATGAAAAACTGTTTTTT
CASSVAGSDNEKLFF
>TRBJ2-2|TRBV4-3|TRBD2|-
TGCGCCAGCAGCCAAGATCCCCAAGGGGAGGGTGTCATAAACACCGGGGAGCTGTTTTTT
CASSQDPQGEGVINTGELFF
>TRBJ2-3|TRBV21-1|-|-
TGTGCCAGCAGCACCAACGTTGTACTTGCCACAGATACGCAGTATTTT
CASSTNVVLATDTQYF
>TRBJ1-2|TRBV7-2|-|few
TGTGCCAGCAGCTTAGATCTCAGTGGCGGAAGAAACTATGGCTACACCTTC
CASSLDLSGGRNYGYTF
>TRBJ1-1|TRBV12-3/TRBV12-4|-|-
TGTGCCAGCAGTTTTGAGAAGGCAGCTTTCTTT
CASSFEKAAFF
>TRBJ2-7|TRBV12-5|TRBD2|-
TGTGCTAGTGGCCCGCGGGGGGCCAATTACGAGCAGTACTTC
CASGPRGANYEQYF
>TRBJ1-2|TRBV5-1|-|few
TGCGCCAGCAGCTTGGCCGAGACACCGAACTATGGCTACACCTTC
CASSLAETPNYGYTF
>TRBJ2-5|TRBV5-1|-|-
TGTGCCAGCAGCTTAGGGGCCTTCCAAGAGACCCAGTACTTC
CASSLGAFQETQYF
>TRBJ1-1|TRBV5-1|-|few
TGCGCCAGCAGCGGCTTGGGAGGCCTGAACACTGAAGCTTTCTTT
CASSGLGGLNTEAFF
>TRBJ2-1|TRBV12-3/TRBV12-4|TRBD2|-
TGTGCCAGCAACGCACTAGCGGCCAAATACAATGAGCAGTTCTTC
CASNALAAKYNEQFF
>TRBJ1-4|TRBV30|-|-
TGTGCACTTCACAGGATAACGAGGTCGAATGAAAAACTGTTTTTT
CALHRITRSNEKLFF
>TRBJ2-1|TRBV7-2|TRBD2|-
TGTGCCAGCAGCTTAGTGGGAGGGCAGGACAATGAGCAGTTCTTC
CASSLVGGQDNEQFF
>TRBJ1-1|TRBV4-3|-|-
TGCGCCAGCAGCCAAGATTATACGGCGAACACTGAAGCTTTCTTT
CASSQDYTANTEAFF
>TRBJ1-2|TRBV5-5|TRBD1|few
TGTGCCAGCAGCTCTTCCCCTGACAGGGATGGCTACACCTTC
CASSSSPDRDGYTF
>TRBJ2-4|TRBV4-3|TRBD2|few
TGCGCCAGCAGCCATTCCCTCGGTAGCGGGGGGGCTAAAGCCAAAAACATTCAGTACTTC
CASSHSLGSGGAKAKNIQYF
>TRBJ1-4|TRBV20-1|TRBD1|-
TGCAGTGCTCCTCTCGGGACAGCAAATGAAAAACTGTTTTTT
CSAPLGTANEKLFF
>TRBJ2-5|TRBV7-3|-|-
TGTGCCAGCAGCTTTACGCTAGATGAGCAGTACTTC
CASSFTLDEQYF
>TRBJ2-1|TRBV7-2|TRBD1|few
TGTGCCAGCAGCTTGCCCGGGACAGCCTACAATGAGCAGTTCTTC
CASSLPGTAYNEQFF
>TRBJ2-7|TRBV12-3/TRBV12-4|TRBD1|once
TGTGCCAGCGGAAAGGACAGGCCCGACGAGCAGTACTTC
CASGKDRPDEQYF